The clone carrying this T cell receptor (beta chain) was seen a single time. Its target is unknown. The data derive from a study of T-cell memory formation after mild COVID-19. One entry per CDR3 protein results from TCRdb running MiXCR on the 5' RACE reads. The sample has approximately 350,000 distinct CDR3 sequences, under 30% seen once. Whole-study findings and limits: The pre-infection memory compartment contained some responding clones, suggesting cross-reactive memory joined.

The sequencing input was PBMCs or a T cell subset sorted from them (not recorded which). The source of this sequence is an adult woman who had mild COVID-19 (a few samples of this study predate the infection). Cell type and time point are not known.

Here the CDR3 DNA reads TGCAGTGCGATAAAGGGACTAGCGGTAACCTTCAGTGAGCAGTTCTTC. Protein: CSAIKGLAVTFSEQFF. V gene TRBV20-1 combines with J gene TRBJ2-1; 11 nucleotides align to TRBD2. Trimming at V came to 6 bases and at J to 9 bases, leaving 16 bases not matched to a gene. The CDR3 spans 16 residues. Germline loops: CDR1 DFQATT, CDR2 SNEGSKA (reference sequence).